What follows are 17 T cell receptor beta chains derived from one specimen sequenced in a study of blood T cell repertoires in COVID-19 (dated by TCRdb to the early 2020s). Receptors were amplified or captured by the immunoSEQ multiplex PCR assay. Drawn from immuneACCESS, this table holds only the in-frame rearrangements with V and J called that TCRdb kept. Clones are partly lost; checked studies trace under half to an unresolved V gene and leave the rest unexplained. A total of roughly 120,000 clones appear in this sample, about 82% of them only once. Roughly 5.4% of the sample is in the top ten clones. What was sequenced was peripheral blood. The source is a human donor in a cohort sampled during active COVID-19.

The chain has TRBV6-5 and TRBJ2-3; 8 bases are shared with TRBD2. CDR1 MNHEY and CDR2 SVGAGI come from the germline V gene. The CDR3 covers 15 residues. Trimming cost V 4 bases and J 2 bases; bases outside gene matches: 5. The DNA for the CDR3 is TGTGCCAGCAGTTTTCGGGGGGGACCCACAGATACGCAGTATTTT. Translated: CASSFRGGPTDTQYF.

The chain couples TRBV19 to TRBJ2-7; possible D gene TRBD1, 5 bases. CDR3 size: 13 residues. V was clipped by 5 bases and J by 3 bases, with 11 bases between them. Germline V gives CDR1 LNHDA, CDR2 SQIVND (reference sequence). The CDR3 coding sequence is TGTGCCAGTAGTTGGGCAGGGAACTACGAGCAGTACTTC. Its protein is CASSWAGNYEQYF.

The chain has TRBV18 and TRBJ2-7, with 7 positions matching TRBD1. The ends lost 2 bases at V and 2 bases at J; junction bases unmatched: 12. CDR1 and CDR2 (germline): KGHSH, LQKENI. The CDR3 contains 17 residues. Written as DNA, the CDR3 is TGTGCCAGCTCACCAACCGGGACAGCGATGGGAACCTACGAGCAGTACTTC. Translating gives CASSPTGTAMGTYEQYF.

This sequence joins TRBV7-2 and TRBJ2-1; tentative D call: TRBD1 (5 bases). Per germline, CDR1 SGHTA and CDR2 FQGNSA. V lost 5 bases and J lost 4, with 15 bases in between. The CDR3 runs 15 residues. This CDR3 reads CASSPIGVVYNEQFF. Written as DNA, the CDR3 is TGTGCCAGCAGCCCCATAGGGGTGGTTTACAATGAGCAGTTCTTC. Complete variable domain (other parts from reference TRBV7-2 and TRBJ2-1): GAGVSQSPSNKVTEKGKDVELRCDPISGHTALYWYRQSLGQGLEFLIYFQGNSAPDKSGLPSDRFSAERTGGSVSTLTIQRTQQEDSAVYLCASSPIGVVYNEQFFGPGTRLTVL.

This chain uses TRBV28 with TRBJ2-7; D unresolved. Trimming removed 7 bases at V and 0 bases at J, with 7 bases between. The CDR3 spans 12 residues. Germline lookup yields CDR1 MDHEN and CDR2 SYDVKM. The CDR3 sequence: CASKSGSYEQYF. The CDR3 bases are TGTGCCAGCAAGTCGGGCTCCTACGAGCAGTACTTC.

The V gene is TRBV6-1, the J gene TRBJ2-7; D perhaps matches TRBD2 (7 bases). The germline V gene encodes CDR1 MNHNS and CDR2 SASEGT. V lost 0 bases and J 3 bases, leaving 12 bases between the germline ends. The CDR3 totals 15 residues. CDR3 protein: CASSEARGGVYEQYF. The DNA of the CDR3 is TGTGCCAGCAGTGAAGCGAGGGGGGGGGTCTACGAGCAGTACTTC.

The chain carries TRBV5-1 and TRBJ1-2; TRBD1 matches at 10 bases. The length of the CDR3 is 19 residues. Germline V gene sequence: CDR1 SGHRS, CDR2 YFSETQ. The J segment lost 4 bases and the V segment lost 4 bases, leaving 19 bases of the junction unmatched. The CDR3 DNA reads as TGCGCCAGCAGCCCAGCTGCTGGACAGGGGGAGGGCCCCCTCTATGGCTACACCTTC. This gives the protein CASSPAAGQGEGPLYGYTF.

CDR3 amino acids: CASSQRASGRTDTQYF. The CDR3 nucleotides are TGTGCCAGCAGCCAACGCGCTAGCGGGAGGACAGATACGCAGTATTTT. The J gene is TRBJ2-3, the V gene TRBV3-1 (or the pseudogene TRBV3-2), with 11 bases identical to TRBD2. V shed 2 bases, J shed 3 bases, and the junction held 4 bases outside the gene matches. Germline V CDR1 and CDR2: LGHDT, YNNKEL (reference sequence). CDR3 length: 16 amino acids.

The chain carries TRBV6-6 and TRBJ1-1; TRBD1 is a possible D gene (6 bases). This CDR3 has 14 residues. V lost 8 bases to trimming and J lost 0 bases, with 13 bases between them. Germline loops: CDR1 MNHNY, CDR2 SVGAGI (reference sequence). The CDR3 DNA follows: TGTGCCAGCTTGAGGGGGTTCATGAACACTGAAGCTTTCTTT. Protein product: CASLRGFMNTEAFF.

The chain links TRBV28 to TRBJ1-1, with D perhaps TRBD1 (6 bases). This CDR3 spans 16 amino acids. Germline V gene data show CDR1 as MDHEN and CDR2 as SYDVKM. The germline V and J ends were trimmed by 4 bases and 3 bases, with 18 bases remaining between them. In nucleotides, the CDR3 is TGTGCCAGCAGTTCCCTGACAGGAATGGACTACACTGAAGCTTTCTTT. Its protein is CASSSLTGMDYTEAFF.

This rearrangement joins TRBV7-2 to TRBJ2-5; the match to TRBD2 covers 7 bases. The CDR3 sequence is 12 residues long. V trimming: 5 bases; J trimming: 7 bases; junction bases outside the gene matches: 4. Germline V lookup: CDR1 SGHTA, CDR2 FQGNSA. CDR3 nucleotides: TGTGCCAGCAGCCCATGGGGGGGGACCCAGTACTTC. Translation gives CASSPWGGTQYF.

The genes are TRBV7-5 and TRBJ1-1; no DNA check was done on the table's D call, TRBD1. TRBV7-5 counts as a pseudogene. This CDR3 is built from 20 residues. The CDR3 loop is CARSLAEYLDSPGADTEAFF. CDR3 nucleotide sequence: TGTGCCAGAAGCTTAGCCGAATACCTGGACAGCCCAGGGGCGGATACTGAAGCTTTCTTT.

J is TRBJ1-5 and V is TRBV6-6; 9 bases match TRBD1. Trimming cost V 0 bases and J 6 bases; bases outside gene matches: 3. The CDR3 loop spans 15 amino acids. Germline V lookup: CDR1 MNHNY, CDR2 SVGAGI (reference sequence). DNA for the CDR3: TGTGCCAGCAGTTACTCGGACAGGGGAGGTCAGCCCCAGCATTTT. This sequence encodes CASSYSDRGGQPQHF.

This rearrangement joins TRBV15 to TRBJ2-3, with D perhaps matching TRBD2 (6 bases). Trimming took off 0 bases at V and 5 bases at J, with 27 bases between the two ends. Germline CDR1 LNHNV, CDR2 YYDKDF (reference sequence). This CDR3 comprises 20 residues. The CDR3 here is CATSREEGLRGGKEGDTQYF. For the CDR3, the DNA is TGTGCCACCAGCAGAGAGGAAGGGCTTCGTGGCGGGAAGGAGGGAGATACGCAGTATTTT. Combining the CDR3 with reference TRBV15 and TRBJ2-3 gives the whole variable domain DAMVIQNPRYQVTQFGKPVTLSCSQTLNHNVMYWYQQKSSQAPKLLFHYYDKDFNNEADTPDNFQSRRPNTSFCFLDIRSPGLGDTAMYLCATSREEGLRGGKEGDTQYFGPGTRLTVL.

This clone was seen a handful of times. CDR3: CSASDPSGRSPTGELFF. DNA for the CDR3: TGCAGTGCTAGTGATCCTAGCGGGAGGAGTCCCACCGGGGAGCTGTTTTTT. The rearrangement joins TRBV20-1 to TRBJ2-2, with 11 positions matching TRBD2. This CDR3 spans 17 amino acids. V shed 3 bases and J 4 bases; nucleotides not matched to a gene: 10. Germline V gives CDR1 DFQATT, CDR2 SNEGSKA (reference sequence).

V and J are TRBV9 and TRBJ2-3; 9 positions agree with TRBD1. J was trimmed by 0 bases and V by 4 bases; bases with no gene match: 9. CDR3 length: 17 amino acids. Germline assignment: CDR1 SGDLS and CDR2 YYNGEE. CDR3 nucleotides: TGTGCCAGCAGCTCACAGGGGGCCCGGGCTAGCACAGATACGCAGTATTTT. Amino acids: CASSSQGARASTDTQYF. Together with reference TRBV9 and TRBJ2-3, the CDR3 gives the full variable domain: DSGVTQTPKHLITATGQRVTLRCSPRSGDLSVYWYQQSLDQGLQFLIQYYNGEERAKGNILERFSAQQFPDLHSELNLSSLELGDSALYFCASSSQGARASTDTQYFGPGTRLTVL.

The chain couples TRBV7-2 to TRBJ1-2; 7 positions agree with TRBD1. With 5 bases clipped from V and 2 bases from J, the junction kept 8 bases outside the gene matches. Germline V lookup: CDR1 SGHTA, CDR2 FQGNSA. The CDR3 is 15 residues long. CDR3 nucleotide sequence: TGTGCCAGCAGCCCAACGATACAGGGGAACTATGGCTACACCTTC. Translation gives CASSPTIQGNYGYTF.